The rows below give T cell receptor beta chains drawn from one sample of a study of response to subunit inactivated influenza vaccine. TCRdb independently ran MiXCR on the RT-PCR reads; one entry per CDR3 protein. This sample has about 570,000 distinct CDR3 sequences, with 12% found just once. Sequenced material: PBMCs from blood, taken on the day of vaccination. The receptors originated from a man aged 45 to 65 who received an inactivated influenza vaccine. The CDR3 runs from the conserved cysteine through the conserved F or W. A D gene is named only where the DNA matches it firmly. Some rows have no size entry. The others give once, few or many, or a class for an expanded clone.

cdr3_aa: CASSLGDRAGDTQYF; cdr3_nt: TGCGCCAGCAGCTTGGGGGACAGGGCCGGAGACACCCAGTACTTC; clone_size: .; v_call: TRBV5-1; j_call: TRBJ2-5; d_call: TRBD1
cdr3_aa: CASSFQTGSSPLHF; cdr3_nt: TGTGCCAGCAGTTTCCAAACAGGGTCTTCACCCCTCCACTTT; clone_size: few; v_call: TRBV28; j_call: TRBJ1-6; d_call: .
cdr3_aa: CAWSEDLGAYEQYF; cdr3_nt: TGTGCCTGGAGTGAAGACCTCGGAGCGTACGAGCAGTACTTC; clone_size: .; v_call: TRBV30; j_call: TRBJ2-7; d_call: .
cdr3_aa: CSAPGDRGPITGEQYF; cdr3_nt: TGCAGTGCTCCTGGAGACAGGGGGCCAATTACGGGCGAGCAGTACTTC; clone_size: .; v_call: TRBV20-1; j_call: TRBJ2-7; d_call: TRBD1
cdr3_aa: CASSLDYSGANVLTF; cdr3_nt: TGTGCCAGCAGTTTAGATTACTCTGGGGCCAACGTCCTGACTTTC; clone_size: .; v_call: TRBV28; j_call: TRBJ2-6; d_call: .
cdr3_aa: CASSYGRSGANVLTF; cdr3_nt: TGTGCCAGCAGTTACGGCCGCTCTGGGGCCAACGTCCTGACTTTC; clone_size: few; v_call: TRBV6-5; j_call: TRBJ2-6; d_call: .
cdr3_aa: CASSQVGQGAVETQYF; cdr3_nt: TGTGCCAGCAGCCAAGTGGGACAGGGGGCTGTAGAGACCCAGTACTTC; clone_size: many; v_call: TRBV4-2; j_call: TRBJ2-5; d_call: TRBD1
cdr3_aa: CATSKGGRGLQETQYF; cdr3_nt: TGTGCCACCAGCAAAGGAGGGAGGGGACTCCAAGAGACCCAGTACTTC; clone_size: .; v_call: TRBV15; j_call: TRBJ2-5; d_call: TRBD2
cdr3_aa: CASSLSVYEQYF; cdr3_nt: TGTGCCAGCAGCTTAAGTGTCTACGAGCAGTACTTC; clone_size: many; v_call: TRBV7-2; j_call: TRBJ2-7; d_call: .
cdr3_aa: CASSIAFNTEAFF; cdr3_nt: TGTGCCAGCAGCATCGCGTTCAACACTGAAGCTTTCTTT; clone_size: .; v_call: TRBV7-9; j_call: TRBJ1-1; d_call: .
cdr3_aa: CASSFLPGDEQFF; cdr3_nt: TGTGCCAGCAGTTTCCTACCGGGGGATGAGCAGTTCTTC; clone_size: few; v_call: TRBV12-3/TRBV12-4; j_call: TRBJ2-1; d_call: .
cdr3_aa: CASSLKSRGINIQYF; cdr3_nt: TGTGCCAGCAGCTTAAAGAGCAGGGGAATAAACATTCAGTACTTC; clone_size: few; v_call: TRBV7-2; j_call: TRBJ2-4; d_call: .
cdr3_aa: CASIRSATGELFF; cdr3_nt: TGTGCCAGCATTCGGAGTGCCACCGGGGAGCTGTTTTTT; clone_size: few; v_call: TRBV6-2/TRBV6-3; j_call: TRBJ2-2; d_call: .
cdr3_aa: CASSSGANYGYTF; cdr3_nt: TGTGCCAGCAGCTCCGGAGCTAACTATGGCTACACCTTC; clone_size: .; v_call: TRBV7-9; j_call: TRBJ1-2; d_call: .
cdr3_aa: CASPRTAANTGELFF; cdr3_nt: TGTGCCAGTCCCAGGACAGCGGCGAACACCGGGGAGCTGTTTTTT; clone_size: .; v_call: TRBV19; j_call: TRBJ2-2; d_call: .
cdr3_aa: CSAPRVETSAQYF; cdr3_nt: TGCAGTGCTCCAAGAGTAGAGACATCGGCCCAGTACTTC; clone_size: few; v_call: TRBV20-1; j_call: TRBJ2-5; d_call: .
cdr3_aa: CASSQDGNEQFF; cdr3_nt: TGTGCCAGCAGCCAAGATGGGAATGAGCAGTTCTTC; clone_size: few; v_call: TRBV6-5; j_call: TRBJ2-1; d_call: .
cdr3_aa: CASSPLTSGRYNEQFF; cdr3_nt: TGTGCCAGCAGTCCCTTGACTAGCGGGAGGTACAATGAGCAGTTCTTC; clone_size: .; v_call: TRBV12-3/TRBV12-4; j_call: TRBJ2-1; d_call: TRBD2
cdr3_aa: CASSLEGLSGISNGGEQYF; cdr3_nt: TGTGCCAGCAGCTTGGAAGGGTTGAGCGGAATCTCCAATGGGGGGGAGCAGTACTTC; clone_size: .; v_call: TRBV5-4; j_call: TRBJ2-7; d_call: .
cdr3_aa: CATSDGGLGRDEQFF; cdr3_nt: TGTGCCACCAGTGACGGTGGCTTGGGCAGAGATGAGCAGTTCTTC; clone_size: .; v_call: TRBV24-1; j_call: TRBJ2-1; d_call: .
cdr3_aa: CSAIGGSTDTQYF; cdr3_nt: TGCAGTGCTATAGGGGGGAGCACAGATACGCAGTATTTT; clone_size: few; v_call: TRBV20-1; j_call: TRBJ2-3; d_call: .
cdr3_aa: CASSGGVGWQRNTEAFF; cdr3_nt: TGTGCCAGCAGCGGAGGCGTTGGGTGGCAGAGGAACACTGAAGCTTTCTTT; clone_size: few; v_call: TRBV7-8; j_call: TRBJ1-1; d_call: .
cdr3_aa: CASSPTRLAGGISTGELFF; cdr3_nt: TGTGCCAGCAGCCCAACCCGACTAGCGGGGGGAATTAGCACCGGGGAGCTGTTTTTT; clone_size: .; v_call: TRBV7-6; j_call: TRBJ2-2; d_call: TRBD2
cdr3_aa: CASSRQGFGNTIYF; cdr3_nt: TGCGCCAGCAGCCGACAGGGTTTTGGAAACACCATATATTTT; clone_size: few; v_call: TRBV5-1; j_call: TRBJ1-3; d_call: TRBD1
cdr3_aa: CASRPVRIKGTDTQYF; cdr3_nt: TGTGCCAGCAGACCAGTTAGGATCAAGGGCACAGATACGCAGTATTTT; clone_size: .; v_call: TRBV11-2; j_call: TRBJ2-3; d_call: .
cdr3_aa: CASSFLSGLVASSYEQYF; cdr3_nt: TGTGCCAGCAGCTTTCTTTCGGGTTTGGTTGCTAGCTCCTACGAGCAGTACTTC; clone_size: few; v_call: TRBV11-1; j_call: TRBJ2-7; d_call: .
cdr3_aa: CATAGDTQYF; cdr3_nt: TGTGCCACCGCAGGAGATACGCAGTATTTT; clone_size: .; v_call: TRBV15; j_call: TRBJ2-3; d_call: .
cdr3_aa: CASSLLVGGLSYEQYF; cdr3_nt: TGTGCCAGCAGTTTGTTGGTCGGGGGGCTTTCCTACGAGCAGTACTTC; clone_size: many; v_call: TRBV28; j_call: TRBJ2-7; d_call: .
cdr3_aa: CSARYGTAALNEQFF; cdr3_nt: TGCAGTGCTAGATACGGGACAGCGGCCCTCAATGAGCAGTTCTTC; clone_size: few; v_call: TRBV20-1; j_call: TRBJ2-1; d_call: TRBD1
cdr3_aa: CASSPGASTLGTQYF; cdr3_nt: TGTGCCAGCAGCCCGGGAGCTTCCACATTGGGGACCCAGTACTTC; clone_size: few; v_call: TRBV7-8; j_call: TRBJ2-5; d_call: .
cdr3_aa: CSARDQIGTDNSPLHF; cdr3_nt: TGCAGTGCTAGAGATCAAATAGGGACAGATAATTCACCCCTCCACTTT; clone_size: .; v_call: TRBV20-1; j_call: TRBJ1-6; d_call: TRBD1
cdr3_aa: CAIRTYRAGANVLTF; cdr3_nt: TGTGCCATCAGGACTTACAGGGCTGGGGCCAACGTCCTGACTTTC; clone_size: few; v_call: TRBV10-3; j_call: TRBJ2-6; d_call: .
cdr3_aa: CASSTAYDGNTIYF; cdr3_nt: TGTGCCAGCAGTACAGCATACGATGGAAACACCATATATTTT; clone_size: few; v_call: TRBV6-1; j_call: TRBJ1-3; d_call: .
cdr3_aa: CASSFRQGVAGELFF; cdr3_nt: TGTGCCAGCAGTTTTCGACAGGGGGTAGCCGGGGAGCTGTTTTTT; clone_size: few; v_call: TRBV28; j_call: TRBJ2-2; d_call: TRBD1
cdr3_aa: CASSMEFDTQYF; cdr3_nt: TGTGCCAGCTCAATGGAGTTCGATACGCAGTATTTT; clone_size: .; v_call: TRBV18; j_call: TRBJ2-3; d_call: .
cdr3_aa: CSVEPGGDTAYEQYF; cdr3_nt: TGCAGCGTTGAACCCGGCGGGGACACCGCCTACGAGCAGTACTTC; clone_size: few; v_call: TRBV29-1; j_call: TRBJ2-7; d_call: .
cdr3_aa: CASNPAGTGIYEQYF; cdr3_nt: TGTGCCAGCAACCCGGCCGGGACGGGAATCTACGAGCAGTACTTC; clone_size: .; v_call: TRBV6-1; j_call: TRBJ2-7; d_call: .
cdr3_aa: CASSLSGGLTDTQYF; cdr3_nt: TGTGCCAGCAGTCTTAGCGGGGGGCTCACAGATACGCAGTATTTT; clone_size: many; v_call: TRBV12-3/TRBV12-4; j_call: TRBJ2-3; d_call: TRBD2
cdr3_aa: CASSQRTGFTDTQYF; cdr3_nt: TGTGCCAGCAGCCAAAGGACAGGGTTCACAGATACGCAGTATTTT; clone_size: .; v_call: TRBV28; j_call: TRBJ2-3; d_call: TRBD1
cdr3_aa: CAIRAEGGPSSFF; cdr3_nt: TGTGCCATCAGAGCAGAAGGAGGGCCGTCCTCGTTCTTC; clone_size: .; v_call: TRBV10-3; j_call: TRBJ2-1; d_call: .
cdr3_aa: CASSLTSGGLPPNEQFF; cdr3_nt: TGCGCCAGCAGCTTGACTAGCGGGGGTCTACCTCCCAATGAGCAGTTCTTC; clone_size: .; v_call: TRBV5-1; j_call: TRBJ2-1; d_call: TRBD2
cdr3_aa: CASSLGWTSGGETQYF; cdr3_nt: TGTGCCAGCAGCTTAGGGTGGACTAGCGGGGGGGAGACCCAGTACTTC; clone_size: few; v_call: TRBV7-2; j_call: TRBJ2-5; d_call: TRBD2
cdr3_aa: CASSLVASGRADTQYF; cdr3_nt: TGTGCCAGCAGCTTAGTAGCTAGCGGGAGGGCAGATACGCAGTATTTT; clone_size: .; v_call: TRBV7-2; j_call: TRBJ2-3; d_call: TRBD2
cdr3_aa: CASSQDRWVGTEAFF; cdr3_nt: TGCGCCAGCAGCCAAGATCGGTGGGTTGGCACTGAAGCTTTCTTT; clone_size: few; v_call: TRBV4-3; j_call: TRBJ1-1; d_call: .
cdr3_aa: CASSKGLDTGELFF; cdr3_nt: TGCGCCAGCAGCAAGGGACTAGATACCGGGGAGCTGTTTTTT; clone_size: many; v_call: TRBV5-1; j_call: TRBJ2-2; d_call: TRBD2
cdr3_aa: CASSSLRGFKNIQYF; cdr3_nt: TGTGCCAGCAGCTCCCTGAGAGGGTTCAAAAACATTCAGTACTTC; clone_size: many; v_call: TRBV11-2; j_call: TRBJ2-4; d_call: .
cdr3_aa: CASSEPPSSGSGEQETQYF; cdr3_nt: TGCGCCAGCAGTGAGCCCCCCTCCTCGGGTAGCGGAGAGCAAGAGACCCAGTACTTC; clone_size: .; v_call: TRBV10-2; j_call: TRBJ2-5; d_call: .
cdr3_aa: CASSSTLPTDEQFF; cdr3_nt: TGTGCCAGCAGTTCGACACTTCCGACAGATGAGCAGTTCTTC; clone_size: .; v_call: TRBV28; j_call: TRBJ2-1; d_call: .
cdr3_aa: CASSLGQGLRNEQFF; cdr3_nt: TGTGCTAGCAGCTTAGGACAGGGTTTGAGAAATGAGCAGTTCTTC; clone_size: .; v_call: TRBV7-7; j_call: TRBJ2-1; d_call: TRBD1
cdr3_aa: CASSQEGTGIGNTIYF; cdr3_nt: TGCGCCAGCAGCCAAGAGGGGACAGGGATTGGAAACACCATATATTTT; clone_size: .; v_call: TRBV4-1; j_call: TRBJ1-3; d_call: TRBD1
cdr3_aa: CSARYRVDEQYF; cdr3_nt: TGCAGTGCTAGGTACAGGGTCGACGAGCAGTACTTC; clone_size: few; v_call: TRBV20-1; j_call: TRBJ2-7; d_call: .
cdr3_aa: CAIRQRGGSSDTQYF; cdr3_nt: TGTGCCATCAGACAGCGGGGGGGCAGCTCAGATACGCAGTATTTT; clone_size: .; v_call: TRBV10-3; j_call: TRBJ2-3; d_call: TRBD2
cdr3_aa: CASSPDEGVETQYF; cdr3_nt: TGTGCCAGCTCACCAGACGAAGGGGTGGAGACCCAGTACTTC; clone_size: .; v_call: TRBV18; j_call: TRBJ2-5; d_call: .
cdr3_aa: CASSYSMKDTQYF; cdr3_nt: TGTGCCAGCAGTTACTCGATGAAAGATACGCAGTATTTT; clone_size: few; v_call: TRBV6-2/TRBV6-3; j_call: TRBJ2-3; d_call: .
cdr3_aa: CASSPTLGMNTEAFF; cdr3_nt: TGTGCCAGCAGCCCAACGCTAGGTATGAACACTGAAGCTTTCTTT; clone_size: many; v_call: TRBV7-9; j_call: TRBJ1-1; d_call: .